The present TCR beta chain was sequenced within a study of long-term antiretroviral therapy in people with HIV. Study results and limitations: Missing from the dataset were any data on ART adherence, viral resistance or therapy changes.

Every donor had one or more pre-ART and two or more post-ART PBMC samples. The sample holds a few counts of this clone. Its antigen is undetermined. Germline V CDR1 and CDR2: MGHDK, SYGVNS. The ends were cut back, 4 bases at V and 0 bases at J, with 1 base in the middle. This CDR3 spans 11 amino acids. The authors ran the immunoSEQ assay, v3.0, at survey level. Each sample had sequencing targeting about 35,000-50,000 T-cell genomes. The repertoire was sequenced with immunoSEQ multiplex PCR; TCRdb's copy has only in-frame clones and lacks some. Among some 35,000 clones listed, around four fifths were seen once.

The rearrangement uses TRBV25-1 and TRBJ2-7; D remains ambiguous. Material: unsorted PBMCs, obtained 0.4 years before starting antiretroviral therapy. The receptor's source is a man between 18 and 29 years old with HIV. CDR3 amino acids: CASSASYEQYF. CDR3 coding DNA: TGTGCCAGCAGTGCCTCCTACGAGCAGTACTTC.